The 25 T cell receptor beta chains presented below share a single source sample, sequenced in a study of blood T cell repertoires in COVID-19 (dated by TCRdb to 2018 to 2020). The library was built by means of the immunoSEQ multiplex PCR assay. The immuneACCESS repertoire file appears here via TCRdb, limited to in-frame rearrangements. These files lack a portion of the clones; in checked studies, under half of the deficit traces to unresolved V genes, and the cause of the others is not known. This sample has roughly 200,000 clones in its table, and about three quarters of those were observed once. The top ten clones comprise about 5.5% of the sample. Sequenced sample: peripheral blood. The receptors stem from a woman in her 70s with acute or convalescent COVID-19.

The chain carries TRBV7-2 and TRBJ1-2; 7 bases are a match to TRBD1. Looked up from germline, CDR1 is SGHTA and CDR2 is FQGNSA. V shed 5 bases and J 2 bases; nucleotides not matched to a gene: 8. There are 15 residues in the CDR3. The CDR3 DNA reads TGTGCCAGCAGCCACCGGACAGGAATAAACTATGGCTACACCTTC. It encodes CASSHRTGINYGYTF.

V and J are TRBV28 and TRBJ2-2; D may be TRBD1 (5 bases). Germline loops: CDR1 MDHEN, CDR2 SYDVKM. This CDR3 is 16 amino acids long. V lost 7 bases and J 2 bases, leaving 17 bases between the germline ends. The CDR3 loop is CASTTPGRANTGELFF. The CDR3 nucleotides are TGTGCCAGCACGACCCCCGGCAGGGCTAACACCGGGGAGCTGTTTTTT.

The rearrangement uses TRBV3-1 (or the pseudogene TRBV3-2) and TRBJ2-7; D is unclear. CDR3 length: 13 residues. With 10 bases removed from V and 2 bases from J, the gap between germline ends came to 15 bases. Germline CDR1 reads LGHDT; CDR2 reads YNNKEL (reference sequence). Here the CDR3 DNA reads TGTGCCAAACTACAACGACTCGCCTACGAGCAGTACTTC. This encodes CAKLQRLAYEQYF.

The rearrangement uses TRBV28 and TRBJ2-7, with D perhaps TRBD1 (6 bases). V lost 6 bases and J lost 3, with 15 bases in between. Per the germline V gene, CDR1 is MDHEN and CDR2 is SYDVKM. CDR3 size: 14 residues. Written as DNA, the CDR3 is TGTGCCAGCAGGCCCACAGGGAACTACTACGAGCAGTACTTC. This encodes CASRPTGNYYEQYF.

This clone was picked up one time. The chain has TRBV5-4 and TRBJ2-2; 7 positions match TRBD2. V dropped 1 base and J dropped 2; count of bases not matched to a gene: 11. From germline, CDR1 is SGHNT and CDR2 YYREEE (reference sequence). There are 18 residues in the CDR3. CDR3 nucleotide sequence: TGTGCCAGCAGCTTGATTCTAGCGGAGGTACCTAACACCGGGGAGCTGTTTTTT. This encodes CASSLILAEVPNTGELFF.

CDR3 in DNA: TGTGCCAGCAGTCCTAGCACAGATACGCAGTATTTT. This encodes CASSPSTDTQYF. The chain couples TRBV2 to TRBJ2-3; no clear D gene. The length of the CDR3 is 12 residues. V shed 5 bases and J shed 0 bases, with 3 bases lying between them. Per the germline V gene, CDR1 is SNHLY and CDR2 is FYNNEI. The full variable domain, completed using reference TRBV2 and TRBJ2-3, is EPEVTQTPSHQVTQMGQEVILRCVPISNHLYFYWYRQILGQKVEFLVSFYNNEISEKSEIFDDQFSVERPDGSNFTLKIRSTKLEDSAMYFCASSPSTDTQYFGPGTRLTVL.

This sequence joins TRBV10-3 and TRBJ1-2; 7 nucleotides agree with TRBD1. V lost 1 base, J lost 6 bases, and 14 bases stayed unmatched. CDR1 is ENHRY and CDR2 is SYGVKD in the germline V gene. This CDR3 is built from 17 residues. DNA of the CDR3: TGTGCCATCAGTGAGTGGTCAGGGGGTAGTGGGACAGATGGCTACACCTTC. Amino acids: CAISEWSGGSGTDGYTF.

The chain carries TRBV19 and TRBJ1-3, with D hard to call. CDR1 is LNHDA, CDR2 SQIVND, per germline (reference sequence). This CDR3 region has 13 residues. Deletions cut 4 bases from V and 2 bases from J, with 6 bases between. This CDR3 is CASSTDTGNTIYF. As DNA, the CDR3 is TGTGCCAGTAGTACCGACACTGGAAACACCATATATTTT.

The table lists this clone with a few counts. V is TRBV24-1 and J is TRBJ2-2; tentatively, D is TRBD1 (6 bases). This CDR3 contains 17 residues. Germline CDR1 reads KGHDR; CDR2 reads SFDVKD. Trimming removed 1 base at V and 0 bases at J, with 11 bases between. CDR3 region: CATSDFRGPTNTGELFF. The CDR3, as DNA: TGTGCCACCAGTGATTTCAGGGGCCCCACGAACACCGGGGAGCTGTTTTTT.

In DNA, the CDR3 is TGCGCCAGCAGCTTGGGCGGTAGCGGGATGGGTGAGCAGTTCTTC. Translated: CASSLGGSGMGEQFF. V gene TRBV5-1 combines with J gene TRBJ2-1; TRBD2 matches at 8 bases. Trimming removed 0 bases from V and 9 bases from J; junction bases left unmatched: 8. This CDR3 contains 15 residues. Germline V gene sequence: CDR1 SGHRS, CDR2 YFSETQ.

The J gene is TRBJ1-4, the V gene TRBV28; TRBD1 matches 10 bases. Germline lookup yields CDR1 MDHEN and CDR2 SYDVKM. The CDR3 loop spans 15 amino acids. V was clipped by 6 bases and J by 5 bases; unmatched bases: 6. The CDR3 protein is CASSSPGQGNEKLFF. DNA for the CDR3: TGTGCCAGCAGCAGCCCGGGACAGGGGAATGAAAAACTGTTTTTT.

This clone was seen a handful of times. This rearrangement joins TRBV28 to TRBJ2-5; TRBD2 aligns across 14 bases. The CDR3 consists of 14 residues. Germline-derived CDR1 and CDR2 are MDHEN and SYDVKM. Losses at the gene ends were 10 bases for V and 5 bases for J; bases not matched to a gene: 6. CDR3 in amino acids: CATIWTSGGETQYF. CDR3 nucleotide sequence: TGTGCCACCATCTGGACTAGCGGGGGGGAGACCCAGTACTTC.

This sequence joins TRBV27 and TRBJ2-1; 9 positions agree with TRBD1. This CDR3 spans 15 amino acids. J gave up 5 bases and V 6 bases, and 8 bases lay outside the gene matches. CDR1 and CDR2 (germline): MNHEY, SMNVEV (reference sequence). CDR3 amino acids: CASRLQGAFDNEQFF. CDR3 in DNA: TGTGCCAGCAGACTACAGGGGGCATTTGACAATGAGCAGTTCTTC.

This clone was recorded only once. The chain has TRBV30 and TRBJ1-4, with D maybe TRBD1 (5 bases). The CDR3 contains 13 residues. Germline V gene sequence: CDR1 GTSNPN, CDR2 SVGIG (reference sequence). Trimming removed 8 bases at V and 0 bases at J, with 10 bases between. The chain's CDR3 is CAGTITTNEKLFF. The CDR3 DNA reads as TGTGCCGGGACTATAACAACTAATGAAAAACTGTTTTTT.

DNA of the CDR3: TGTGCCAGCAGTCGCGGGACTAGCTACGAGCAGTACTTC. Translation: CASSRGTSYEQYF. The chain joins TRBV12-3 or TRBV12-4 to TRBJ2-7, with 8 nucleotides matching TRBD2. This CDR3 contains 13 residues. The junction had 3 bases not matched to a gene; V was cut back by 5 bases and J by 3 bases.

V usage is TRBV19 and J usage is TRBJ1-1; the D gene is possibly TRBD1 (6 bases). V was cut by 4 bases and J by 4 bases, with 16 bases left in between. This CDR3 comprises 15 residues. CDR1 LNHDA and CDR2 SQIVND come from the germline V gene (reference sequence). The CDR3 reads CASSSTGRGGTEAFF. The CDR3 DNA reads as TGTGCCAGTAGTAGCACAGGGCGGGGGGGCACTGAAGCTTTCTTT.

This chain uses TRBV11-1 with TRBJ1-1; a weak D match, TRBD1 (6 bases). Germline V CDR1 and CDR2: SGHAT, FQDESV (reference sequence). The CDR3 has 16 residues. Trimming cost V 5 bases and J 0 bases, with 16 bases left between them. The CDR3 protein is CASSTRTGMVNTEAFF. CDR3 sequence (DNA): TGTGCCAGCAGCACACGAACAGGGATGGTGAACACTGAAGCTTTCTTT.

This sequence joins TRBV5-4 and TRBJ2-7; D is undetermined. V was trimmed by 3 bases and J by 2 bases, leaving 3 bases between them. Per the germline V gene, CDR1 is SGHNT and CDR2 is YYREEE (reference sequence). The CDR3 runs to 11 residues. The CDR3 loop is CASSSTYEQYF. CDR3 nucleotides: TGTGCCAGCAGCTCAACCTACGAGCAGTACTTC.

The chain couples TRBV5-5 to TRBJ2-2; TRBD2 matches at 9 bases. This CDR3 has 16 amino acids. J gave up 5 bases and V 6 bases, and 11 bases lay outside the gene matches. CDR1 and CDR2 from the germline V gene are SGHKS and YYEKEE (reference sequence). The chain's CDR3 is CASTFGAGGGTGELFF. CDR3 bases: TGTGCCAGCACCTTTGGAGCGGGAGGAGGAACCGGGGAGCTGTTTTTT.

The gene calls are TRBV4-1 and TRBJ1-2; D might be TRBD1 (6 bases). Germline-derived CDR1 and CDR2 are MGHRA and YSYEKL. This CDR3 spans 15 amino acids. The germline V and J ends were trimmed by 3 bases and 4 bases, with 15 bases remaining between them. The CDR3 spells CASSQDSFKPYGYTF. The CDR3 bases are TGCGCCAGCAGCCAGGACAGTTTCAAGCCCTATGGCTACACCTTC.

This sequence joins TRBV2 and TRBJ2-7; TRBD1 matches at 7 bases. Unmatched junction bases numbered 10, after V lost 5 bases and J lost 6 bases. The CDR3 length is 14 residues. Germline loops: CDR1 SNHLY, CDR2 FYNNEI. CDR3 DNA: TGTGCCAGCAGTCGATCGGGACAGATAATCGAGCAGTACTTC. This translates into CASSRSGQIIEQYF.

This chain uses TRBV3-1 (or the pseudogene TRBV3-2) with TRBJ1-1; D remains ambiguous. This CDR3 contains 11 residues. Germline CDR1 is LGHDT and CDR2 is YNNKEL (reference sequence). The ends were cut back, 1 base at V and 7 bases at J, with 4 bases in the middle. The CDR3 DNA reads as TGTGCCAGCAGCCAAGCGCGTGAAGCTTTCTTT. It is translated as CASSQAREAFF.

The chain has TRBV15 and TRBJ1-1, with a possible D match to TRBD1 (6 bases). Trimming shortened V by 2 bases and J by 3 bases, and 7 bases separated the two germline ends. The CDR3 length is 13 residues. Germline V gene data show CDR1 as LNHNV and CDR2 as YYDKDF (reference sequence). CDR3 sequence: CATSRRQDTEAFF. The CDR3 DNA reads as TGTGCCACCAGCAGAAGACAGGACACTGAAGCTTTCTTT. Using reference TRBV15 and TRBJ1-1 for the parts outside the CDR3, the full variable domain is DAMVIQNPRYQVTQFGKPVTLSCSQTLNHNVMYWYQQKSSQAPKLLFHYYDKDFNNEADTPDNFQSRRPNTSFCFLDIRSPGLGDTAMYLCATSRRQDTEAFFGQGTRLTVV.

Remarks on this clone: Other nucleotide sequences in the sample specify the same CDR3. This chain joins TRBV18 and TRBJ2-7; 11 bases match TRBD1. From germline, CDR1 is KGHSH and CDR2 LQKENI. This CDR3 contains 13 residues. The junction had 0 bases not matched to a gene; V was cut back by 3 bases and J by 5 bases. The chain's CDR3 is CASSPGQGDEQYF. CDR3 coding DNA: TGTGCCAGCTCACCGGGACAGGGGGACGAGCAGTACTTC.

The CDR3 bases are TGTGCCAGCAGTGGACTAGCGAGGTCCCAAGAGACCCAGTACTTC. Residues: CASSGLARSQETQYF. The genes are TRBV2 and TRBJ2-5; 8 bases map to TRBD2. V shed 4 bases and J 1 base; nucleotides not matched to a gene: 5. The germline CDR1 and CDR2 sequences are SNHLY and FYNNEI. The CDR3 loop spans 15 amino acids. Using reference TRBV2 and TRBJ2-5 for the parts outside the CDR3, the full variable domain is EPEVTQTPSHQVTQMGQEVILRCVPISNHLYFYWYRQILGQKVEFLVSFYNNEISEKSEIFDDQFSVERPDGSNFTLKIRSTKLEDSAMYFCASSGLARSQETQYFGPGTRLLVL.